This TCR beta chain emerged from a study of RUNX1 and TCR beta rearrangement in T-cell leukemia (dated by TCRdb to about 2020). The study in broad terms: The study compared TCR beta rearrangements and CDR3 junctions in some 14 T-ALLs carrying mono-allelic acquired RUNX1 mutations versus over 10 RUNX1 wildtype T-ALLs. The RUNX1 wildtype T-ALLs were matched on an immature maturation arrest stage, which was defined as the absence of cytoplasmic or surface TCR beta protein. RUNX1 wildtype T-ALLs were chosen to carry at least incomplete clonal TCR beta rearrangements so that D1 versus D2 segment comparison could be performed. GRAALL-2003 and GRAALL-2005 were the multicentric trials. In the mutated group, every RUNX1 mutation was heterozygous, with around 11 located in the Runt homology domain and a few in the transactivation domain. TCR beta rearrangements in human T-ALL were analyzed for comparison with results obtained from a Runx1 knockout mouse model. RUNX1-mutated T-ALLs spanned more diverse maturation arrest stages, including cases arrested before TCR beta rearrangement onset. An earlier study had established the RUNX1 mutation status of the T-ALL cases. Genescan analysis following EuroClonality multiplex PCR on genomic DNA was used to assess TCR rearrangements.

Library generation was performed with PCR. The sequencing machine was an Illumina MiSeq. TCR beta DJ and VDJ rearrangements were characterized using next generation amplicon sequencing. Processing in the source paper ran as follows. Clonal TCR beta rearrangements were identified by analyzing amplicon sequencing data with the Vidjil software. Characteristics of TCR beta rearrangements in the RUNX1-mutated versus wildtype groups were compared using two-tailed Fisher exact tests. TCRdb reran the public reads through fastp at Q25 and MiXCR, keeping productive beta chains. Each CDR3 protein appears once, grouped with its most common genes and DNA. In this record, the V and J calls reflect TCRdb's handling and not the investigators' own analysis. This sample is represented by under 550 distinct CDR3 sequences; 30% to 40% of them were singletons. The ten top clones hold nearly 98% of the sample. For oncotyping and quantification of minimal residual disease, T-ALL samples were taken at diagnosis from children and adults treated according to protocol.

CDR1 and CDR2 (SGHDT, YYEEEE) derive from the germline V gene. V is shortened by 2 bases, J by 1 base, and the region joining them spans 9 bases. The CDR3 contains 14 residues, cysteine and phenylalanine counted. Only the CDR3 part of the read is kept: 42 bases, read in frame from the first base. By sample share, this clonotype is medium-sized (0.01 to 0.1%). Its recognized antigen is unknown. No much larger clone exists at a distance of one base, and base qualities are not known. Results and caveats for the whole study, not just this receptor: Clonal TCR beta rearrangements were found in roughly 62% of RUNX1-mutated T-ALLs, which is fewer than the over 80% reported for T-ALL generally. Among T-ALL clonal rearrangements, TCR beta D1 segment usage was under 90% in the RUNX1-mutated group and 61% in the wildtype group, a difference that was not significant. Usage of the TCR beta J1 cluster was similar in RUNX1-mutated and wildtype T-ALLs, showing no significant difference. The number of available clonal rearrangements was too small to assess TCR beta CDR3 length or D segment truncation in T-ALLs.

The sequence is built from TRBV5-6 and TRBJ1-1; the D gene cannot be resolved reliably. This TCR was sampled from a female donor with T-cell acute lymphoblastic leukemia. What was sequenced was blood. The CDR3 sequence is CASSFARGNTEAFF. The nucleotide sequence is TGTGCCAGCAGCTTTGCCCGAGGGAACACTGAAGCTTTCTTT.